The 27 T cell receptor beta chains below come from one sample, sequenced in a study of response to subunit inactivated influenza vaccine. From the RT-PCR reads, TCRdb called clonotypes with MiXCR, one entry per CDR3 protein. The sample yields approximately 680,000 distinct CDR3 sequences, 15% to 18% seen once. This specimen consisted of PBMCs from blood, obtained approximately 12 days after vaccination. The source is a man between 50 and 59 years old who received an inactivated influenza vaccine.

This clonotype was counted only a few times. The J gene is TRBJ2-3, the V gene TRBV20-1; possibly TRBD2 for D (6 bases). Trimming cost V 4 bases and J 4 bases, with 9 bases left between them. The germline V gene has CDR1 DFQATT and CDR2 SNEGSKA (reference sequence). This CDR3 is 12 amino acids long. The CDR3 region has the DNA TGCAGTGCTAAGCGGGCTGCAGATACGCAGTATTTT. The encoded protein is CSAKRAADTQYF.

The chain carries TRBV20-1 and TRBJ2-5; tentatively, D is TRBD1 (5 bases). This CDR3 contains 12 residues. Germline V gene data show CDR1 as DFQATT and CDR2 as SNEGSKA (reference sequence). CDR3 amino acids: CRQQADQETQYF. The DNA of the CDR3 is TGCAGGCAACAGGCGGATCAAGAGACCCAGTACTTC.

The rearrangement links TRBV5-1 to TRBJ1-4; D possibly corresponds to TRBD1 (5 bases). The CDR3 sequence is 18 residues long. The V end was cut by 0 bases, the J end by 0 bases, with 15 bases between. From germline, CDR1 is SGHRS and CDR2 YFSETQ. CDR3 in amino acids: CASSLAVRAFATNEKLFF. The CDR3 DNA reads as TGCGCCAGCAGCTTGGCCGTCAGGGCCTTTGCAACTAATGAAAAACTGTTTTTT.

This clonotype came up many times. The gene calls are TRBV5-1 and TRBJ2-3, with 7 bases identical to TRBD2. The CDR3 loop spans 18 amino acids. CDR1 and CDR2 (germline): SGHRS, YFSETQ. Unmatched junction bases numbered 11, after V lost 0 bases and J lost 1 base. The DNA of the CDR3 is TGCGCCAGCAGCTTGGGAGGATTTTCGGGAGGCGGCACAGATACGCAGTATTTT. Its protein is CASSLGGFSGGGTDTQYF. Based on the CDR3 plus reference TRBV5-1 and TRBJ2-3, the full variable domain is KAGVTQTPRYLIKTRGQQVTLSCSPISGHRSVSWYQQTPGQGLQFLFEYFSETQRNKGNFPGRFSGRQFSNSRSEMNVSTLELGDSALYLCASSLGGFSGGGTDTQYFGPGTRLTVL.

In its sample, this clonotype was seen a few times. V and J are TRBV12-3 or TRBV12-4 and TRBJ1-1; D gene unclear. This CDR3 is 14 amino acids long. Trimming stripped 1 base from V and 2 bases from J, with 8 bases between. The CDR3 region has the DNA TGTGCCAGCAGTTTAGGGTTGTCAAACACTGAAGCTTTCTTT. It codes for CASSLGLSNTEAFF.

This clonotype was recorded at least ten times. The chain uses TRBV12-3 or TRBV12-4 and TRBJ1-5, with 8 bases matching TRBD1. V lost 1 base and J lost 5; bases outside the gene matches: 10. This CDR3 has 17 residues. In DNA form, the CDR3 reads TGTGCCAGCAGTTTAGGGTTGGGAGGGACAGGAGATCAGCCCCAGCATTTT. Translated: CASSLGLGGTGDQPQHF.

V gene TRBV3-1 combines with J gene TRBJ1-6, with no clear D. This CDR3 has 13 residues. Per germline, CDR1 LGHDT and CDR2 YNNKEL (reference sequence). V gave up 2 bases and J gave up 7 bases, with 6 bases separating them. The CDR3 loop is CASSQLRNSPLHF. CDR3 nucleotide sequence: TGTGCCAGCAGCCAACTTAGGAATTCACCCCTCCACTTT.

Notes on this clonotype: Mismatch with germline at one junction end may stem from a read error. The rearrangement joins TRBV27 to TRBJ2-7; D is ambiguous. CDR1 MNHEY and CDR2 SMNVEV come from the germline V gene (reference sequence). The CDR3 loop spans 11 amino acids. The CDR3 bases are TGTGCCAGCAGTAGTACCTACGAGCATTACTTC. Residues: CASSSTYEHYF.

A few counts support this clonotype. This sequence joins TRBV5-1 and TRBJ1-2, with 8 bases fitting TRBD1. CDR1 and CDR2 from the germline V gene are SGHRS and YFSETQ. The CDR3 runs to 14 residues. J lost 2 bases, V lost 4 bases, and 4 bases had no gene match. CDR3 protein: CASSPGDRNYGYTF. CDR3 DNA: TGCGCCAGCAGCCCCGGGGACAGGAACTATGGCTACACCTTC.

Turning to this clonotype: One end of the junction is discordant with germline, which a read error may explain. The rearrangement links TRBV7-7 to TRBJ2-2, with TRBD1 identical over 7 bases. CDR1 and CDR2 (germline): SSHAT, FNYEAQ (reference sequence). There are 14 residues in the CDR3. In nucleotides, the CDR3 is TGTGCTAGCAGCCCAGGGGGTTCCACCGGGGAGCTGTTTTTT. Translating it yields CASSPGGSTGELFF.

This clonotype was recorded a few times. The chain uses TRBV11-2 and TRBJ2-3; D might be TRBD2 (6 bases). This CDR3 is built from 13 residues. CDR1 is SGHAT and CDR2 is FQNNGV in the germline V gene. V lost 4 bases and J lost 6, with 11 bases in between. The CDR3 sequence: CASSWRRGDTQYF. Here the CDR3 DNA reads TGTGCCAGCAGCTGGCGCCGGGGGGATACGCAGTATTTT.

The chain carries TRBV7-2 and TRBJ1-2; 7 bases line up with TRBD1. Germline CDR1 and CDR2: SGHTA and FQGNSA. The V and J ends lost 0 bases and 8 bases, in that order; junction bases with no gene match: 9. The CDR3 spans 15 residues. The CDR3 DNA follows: TGTGCCAGCAGCTTAGCCATAAGGGGGCGTGGGGGCTACACCTTC. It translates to CASSLAIRGRGGYTF.

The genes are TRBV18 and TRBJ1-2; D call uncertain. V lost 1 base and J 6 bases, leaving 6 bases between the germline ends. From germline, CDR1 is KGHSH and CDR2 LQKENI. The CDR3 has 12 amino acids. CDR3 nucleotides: TGTGCCAGCTCACCACGGACGGATGGCTACACCTTC. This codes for CASSPRTDGYTF.

CDR3 nucleotide sequence: TGTGCCAGCAGCCCCCACCTAGCGGCCACAGATACGCAGTATTTT. Its protein is CASSPHLAATDTQYF. The chain uses TRBV7-2 and TRBJ2-3, with 7 bases lining up with TRBD2. The CDR3 is made up of 15 amino acids. In germline, CDR1 is SGHTA, CDR2 FQGNSA. V was pared by 5 bases and J by 2 bases, with 7 bases of the junction left unmatched.

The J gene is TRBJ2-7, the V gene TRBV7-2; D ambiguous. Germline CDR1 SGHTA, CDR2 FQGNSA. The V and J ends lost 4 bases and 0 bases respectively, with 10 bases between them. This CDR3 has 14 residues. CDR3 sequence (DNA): TGTGCCAGCAGCTCGGCCAGTTCCTCCTACGAGCAGTACTTC. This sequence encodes CASSSASSSYEQYF.

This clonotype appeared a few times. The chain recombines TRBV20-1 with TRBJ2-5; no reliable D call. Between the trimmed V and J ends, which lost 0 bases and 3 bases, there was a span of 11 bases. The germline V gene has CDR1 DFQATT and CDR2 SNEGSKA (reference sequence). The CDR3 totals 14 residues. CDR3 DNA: TGCAGTGCTAGAGATCAGAGGCGAAAAGAGACCCAGTACTTC. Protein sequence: CSARDQRRKETQYF.

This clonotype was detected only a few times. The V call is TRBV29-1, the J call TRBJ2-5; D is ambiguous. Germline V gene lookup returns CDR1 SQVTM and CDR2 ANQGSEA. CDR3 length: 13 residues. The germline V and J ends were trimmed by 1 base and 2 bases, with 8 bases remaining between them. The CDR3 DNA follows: TGCAGCGTTGAAGGAACTGGACAAGAGACCCAGTACTTC. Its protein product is CSVEGTGQETQYF.

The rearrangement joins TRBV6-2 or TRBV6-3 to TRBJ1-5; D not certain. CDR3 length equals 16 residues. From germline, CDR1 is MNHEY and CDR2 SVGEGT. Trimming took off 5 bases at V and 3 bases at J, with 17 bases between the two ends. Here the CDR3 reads CASSPTARTYNQPQHF. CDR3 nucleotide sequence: TGTGCCAGCAGTCCTACAGCGCGCACATACAATCAGCCCCAGCATTTT.

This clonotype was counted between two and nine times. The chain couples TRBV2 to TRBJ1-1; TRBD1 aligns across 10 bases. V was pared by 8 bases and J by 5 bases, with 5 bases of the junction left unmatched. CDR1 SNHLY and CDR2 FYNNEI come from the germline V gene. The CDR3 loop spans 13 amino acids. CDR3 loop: CASDRGRGTEAFF. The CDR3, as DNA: TGTGCCAGCGACAGGGGGCGGGGGACTGAAGCTTTCTTT. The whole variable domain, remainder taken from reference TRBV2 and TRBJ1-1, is EPEVTQTPSHQVTQMGQEVILRCVPISNHLYFYWYRQILGQKVEFLVSFYNNEISEKSEIFDDQFSVERPDGSNFTLKIRSTKLEDSAMYFCASDRGRGTEAFFGQGTRLTVV.

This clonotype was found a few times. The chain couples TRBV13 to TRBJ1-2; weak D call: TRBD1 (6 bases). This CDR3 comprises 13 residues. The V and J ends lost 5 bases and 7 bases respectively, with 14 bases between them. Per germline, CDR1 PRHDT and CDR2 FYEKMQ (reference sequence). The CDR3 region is CASSVTHRVGYTF. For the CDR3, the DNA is TGTGCCAGCAGCGTCACCCACAGGGTTGGCTACACCTTC.

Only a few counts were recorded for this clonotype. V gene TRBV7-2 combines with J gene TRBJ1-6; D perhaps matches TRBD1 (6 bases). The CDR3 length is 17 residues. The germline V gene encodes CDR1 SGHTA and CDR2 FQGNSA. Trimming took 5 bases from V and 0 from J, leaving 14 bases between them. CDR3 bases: TGTGCCAGCAGCCCAGCAGGACAGTTCTCCTATAATTCACCCCTCCACTTT. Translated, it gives CASSPAGQFSYNSPLHF.

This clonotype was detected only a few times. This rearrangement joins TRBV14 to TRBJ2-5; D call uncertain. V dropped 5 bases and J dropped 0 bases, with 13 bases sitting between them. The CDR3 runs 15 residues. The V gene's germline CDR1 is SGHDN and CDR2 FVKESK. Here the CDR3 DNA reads TGTGCCAGCAGCTCGAACCGGTTTTACCAAGAGACCCAGTACTTC. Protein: CASSSNRFYQETQYF.

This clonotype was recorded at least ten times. CDR3 nucleotides: TGTGCCAGCAGCTTAGGGTTGGGGGGCCCAATTCATACGCAGTATTTT. Protein: CASSLGLGGPIHTQYF. The V and J genes are TRBV11-2 and TRBJ2-3; D possibly matches TRBD1 or TRBD2 (6 bases each). This CDR3 is built from 16 residues. V gave up 1 base and J gave up 7 bases, with 18 bases separating them. CDR1 and CDR2 from the germline V gene are SGHAT and FQNNGV.

The CDR3 reads CATIQWPQHF. The DNA of the CDR3 is TGTGCCACGATTCAGTGGCCCCAGCATTTT. The J gene is TRBJ1-5, the V gene TRBV6-2 or TRBV6-3; no clear D gene. V lost 10 bases, J lost 9 bases, and 10 bases lay in between. CDR3 length: 10 residues. CDR1 MNHEY and CDR2 SVGEGT come from the germline V gene.

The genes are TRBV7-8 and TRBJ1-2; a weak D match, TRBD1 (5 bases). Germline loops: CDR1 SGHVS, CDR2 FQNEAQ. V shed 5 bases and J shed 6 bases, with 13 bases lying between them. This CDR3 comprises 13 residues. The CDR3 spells CASSPLRENGYTF. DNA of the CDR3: TGTGCCAGCAGCCCCCTCAGGGAAAATGGCTACACCTTC.

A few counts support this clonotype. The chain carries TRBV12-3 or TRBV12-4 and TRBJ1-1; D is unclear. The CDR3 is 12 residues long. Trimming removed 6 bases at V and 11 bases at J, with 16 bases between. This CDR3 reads CASSSGPTAAFF. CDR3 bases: TGTGCCAGCAGCTCAGGACCCACTGCCGCTTTCTTT.

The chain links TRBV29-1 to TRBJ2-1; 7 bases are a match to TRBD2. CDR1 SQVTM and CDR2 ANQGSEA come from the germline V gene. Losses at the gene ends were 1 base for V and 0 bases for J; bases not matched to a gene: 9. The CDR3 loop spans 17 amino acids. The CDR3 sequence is CSVEALAGHSSYNEQFF. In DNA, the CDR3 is TGCAGCGTTGAAGCCTTAGCGGGTCACAGCTCCTACAATGAGCAGTTCTTC.